This is a list of T cell receptor beta chains from one sample in a study of T-cell reconstitution after alpha-beta-depleted transplantation in children. A single record per CDR3 protein comes from TCRdb applying MiXCR to the PCR reads. The data show 210,000 or so distinct CDR3 sequences, with about 11% seen just once and 28% held by the top ten. Material: PBMCs, obtained before TCRalphabeta/CD19-depleted stem cell transplant. These receptors all stem from a child younger than two with acute myeloid leukemia, due to receive a stem cell transplant. Each CDR3 is given with its conserved first and last residue. The D gene is left open where the match is weak. Not all rows give a size; the values are once, few, many and, for expanded clones, a class.

V gene,D gene,J gene,clone size,CDR3 protein,CDR3 DNA
TRBV20-1,TRBD2,TRBJ2-3,NA,CSARDRLSSGRRTDTQYF,TGCAGTGCTAGAGATCGGCTTAGTAGCGGGAGGCGCACAGATACGCAGTATTTT
TRBV5-1,TRBD2,TRBJ2-1,many,CASSLAGSYNEQFF,TGTGCCAGCAGCCTAGCGGGCTCCTACAATGAGCAGTTCTTC
TRBV20-1,TRBD2,TRBJ2-5,many,CSAGLGGKETQYF,TGCAGTGCTGGTCTCGGGGGGAAAGAGACCCAGTACTTC
TRBV7-2,NA,TRBJ1-1,many,CASSLVGRRDAFF,TGTGCCAGCAGCTTAGTGGGCAGGCGTGATGCTTTCTTT
TRBV7-9,NA,TRBJ1-1,many,CASSFFVGLGTEAFF,TGTGCCAGCAGCTTCTTTGTGGGGCTGGGGACTGAAGCTTTCTTT
TRBV20-1,TRBD1,TRBJ1-5,many,CSAEEGQANNQPQHF,TGCAGTGCTGAGGAGGGACAGGCCAACAATCAGCCCCAGCATTTT
TRBV20-1,NA,TRBJ1-1,many,CSASGGRNTEAFF,TGCAGTGCTTCTGGGGGGAGGAACACTGAAGCTTTCTTT
TRBV7-9,TRBD1,TRBJ2-2,many,CAPDRRSTGELFF,TGTGCCCCGGACAGGCGCTCCACCGGGGAGCTGTTTTTT
TRBV20-1,NA,TRBJ1-1,many,CSARRFTEAFF,TGCAGTGCTAGAAGGTTCACTGAAGCTTTCTTT
TRBV2,TRBD1,TRBJ1-4,many,CASSEGGGAETNEKLFF,TGTGCCAGCAGTGAAGGAGGGGGCGCAGAAACTAATGAAAAACTGTTTTTT
TRBV29-1,NA,TRBJ2-7,NA,CSGRLLTDEQYF,TGCAGCGGCCGGTTGCTTACCGACGAGCAGTACTTC
TRBV7-9,TRBD2,TRBJ2-5,many,CASSFNLAGRETQYF,TGTGCCAGCAGCTTCAACCTAGCGGGTAGAGAGACCCAGTACTTC
TRBV29-1,TRBD1,TRBJ1-4,many,CSVAGQGAEKLFF,TGCAGCGTTGCGGGACAGGGGGCAGAAAAACTGTTTTTT
TRBV6-5,TRBD1,TRBJ1-1,many,CASSYWDSDMNTEAFF,TGTGCCAGCAGTTACTGGGACAGCGACATGAACACTGAAGCTTTCTTT
TRBV12-3/TRBV12-4,TRBD2,TRBJ2-3,many,CASSLGLAGPTRPAVKQYF,TGTGCCAGCAGTTTAGGACTAGCGGGTCCAACACGCCCTGCTGTGAAGCAGTATTTT
TRBV6-1,TRBD1,TRBJ1-5,many,CASKKDRGLSNQPQHF,TGTGCCAGCAAGAAGGACAGGGGGCTTAGCAATCAGCCCCAGCATTTT
TRBV28,NA,TRBJ2-3,many,CASRGPLDTQYF,TGTGCCTCCCGGGGCCCCCTAGATACGCAGTATTTT
TRBV3-1,NA,TRBJ2-7,many,CASSPTGNEQYF,TGTGCCAGCAGCCCCACAGGAAACGAGCAGTACTTC
TRBV3-1,NA,TRBJ2-7,many,CASSQVISGLIPYEQYF,TGTGCCAGCAGCCAAGTAATCAGCGGACTGATTCCCTACGAGCAGTACTTC
TRBV15,NA,TRBJ2-1,many,CATSKEGAAYNEQFF,TGTGCCACCAGCAAGGAGGGGGCGGCCTACAATGAGCAGTTCTTC
TRBV4-2,NA,TRBJ1-2,many,CASSEAGAKSGYTF,TGTGCCAGCAGCGAAGCGGGGGCGAAGTCGGGCTACACCTTC
TRBV12-3/TRBV12-4,NA,TRBJ1-5,many,CASSSRGGQPQHF,TGTGCCAGCAGTTCTCGGGGGGGACAGCCCCAGCATTTT
TRBV3-1,NA,TRBJ1-1,many,CASSPGDLREAFF,TGTGCCAGCAGCCCCGGGGACCTCCGGGAAGCTTTCTTT
TRBV7-2,TRBD2,TRBJ2-1,many,CASRKTGTRIGEQFF,TGTGCCAGCAGGAAAACCGGGACTAGGATCGGTGAGCAGTTCTTC
TRBV7-2,TRBD1,TRBJ1-3,NA,CASSSTGTVGNTIYF,TGTGCCAGCAGCTCTACCGGGACAGTTGGAAACACCATATATTTT